The 22 T cell receptor beta chains reported below all come from one sample, sequenced in a study of blood T cells in healthy people across ages. PCR was performed a second time for about 6 to 12 cycles using a sample-barcoded 5' primer and a J-beta primer mix. TCRdb fed the 5' RACE reads into MiXCR, producing one record per CDR3 protein. Of fewer than 900,000 distinct CDR3 sequences in the sample, around 45% were seen once. The sequencing input was blood. Receptors originate from a woman in her sixties or seventies in good health.

This rearrangement joins TRBV12-3 or TRBV12-4 to TRBJ1-2; TRBD1 is a possible D gene (5 bases). V gave up 6 bases and J gave up 8 bases, with 13 bases separating them. This CDR3 has 12 residues. The CDR3 here is CASSQGPWGYTF. The CDR3 DNA reads as TGTGCCAGCAGCCAGGGACCCTGGGGCTACACCTTC.

The chain recombines TRBV6-2 or TRBV6-3 with TRBJ2-4, with a possible D match to TRBD1 (6 bases). TRBJ2-7 matches the DNA end more closely, so the J call is doubtful. Germline assignment: CDR1 MNHEY and CDR2 SVGEGT. The CDR3 is made up of 14 amino acids. The CDR3 region has the DNA TGTGCCAGCAGCCTCTTTGGGGGCCCCTACGAGCAGTACTTC. As protein: CASSLFGGPYEQYF.

This clonotype showed up just a few times. The V gene is TRBV5-1, the J gene TRBJ1-4, with a tentative D call TRBD1 (5 bases). This CDR3 comprises 14 residues. Trimming took 4 bases from V and 8 from J, leaving 15 bases between them. Germline values: CDR1 SGHRS, CDR2 YFSETQ. CDR3 DNA: TGCGCCAGCAGCCTGGACTACCCAGGGGAAAAACTGTTTTTT. The encoded protein is CASSLDYPGEKLFF.

The chain couples TRBV6-1 to TRBJ1-2; D unclear. Trimming removed 7 bases at V and 5 bases at J, with 8 bases between. Germline V lookup: CDR1 MNHNS, CDR2 SASEGT. This CDR3 comprises 11 residues. The CDR3 DNA sequence: TGTGCCAGCAACCGAAATTATGGCTACACCTTC. Translated: CASNRNYGYTF.

This clonotype was counted at least ten times. The chain recombines TRBV5-1 with TRBJ1-2, with 8 nucleotides matching TRBD1. The CDR3 runs 13 residues. Germline V gene lookup returns CDR1 SGHRS and CDR2 YFSETQ. V was clipped by 2 bases and J by 12 bases; unmatched bases: 9. In DNA form, the CDR3 reads TGCGCCAGCAGCTTAGCGGACAGGGAGCGTCACACCTTC. Translating gives CASSLADRERHTF. Full variable domain (rest looked up from reference TRBV5-1 and TRBJ1-2): KAGVTQTPRYLIKTRGQQVTLSCSPISGHRSVSWYQQTPGQGLQFLFEYFSETQRNKGNFPGRFSGRQFSNSRSEMNVSTLELGDSALYLCASSLADRERHTFGSGTRLTVV.

This clonotype was observed a single time. J is TRBJ2-2 and V is TRBV14; 7 nucleotides line up with TRBD1. The CDR3 totals 16 residues. The ends lost 2 bases at V and 5 bases at J; junction bases unmatched: 8. Germline values: CDR1 SGHDN, CDR2 FVKESK. The CDR3 sequence is CASSQWTKGATGELFF. CDR3 bases: TGTGCCAGCAGCCAATGGACGAAGGGGGCGACCGGGGAGCTGTTTTTT.

This clonotype was seen ten or more times. The gene calls are TRBV7-2 and TRBJ2-7; D not resolved. The V end was cut by 0 bases, the J end by 0 bases, with 9 bases between. Germline V gene data show CDR1 as SGHTA and CDR2 as FQGNSA. The CDR3 loop spans 15 amino acids. The CDR3 region is CASSLAGLSSYEQYF. The CDR3 nucleotides read TGTGCCAGCAGCTTAGCGGGATTGAGCTCCTACGAGCAGTACTTC.

The J gene is TRBJ2-1, the V gene TRBV10-3; TRBD2 matches 15 bases. The CDR3 consists of 19 residues. Germline CDR1 ENHRY, CDR2 SYGVKD. V was pared by 6 bases and J by 4 bases, with 13 bases of the junction left unmatched. This chain's CDR3 is CAISEGLAGGGGIYNEQFF. The CDR3 nucleotides read TGTGCCATCAGCGAGGGACTAGCGGGAGGAGGGGGGATATACAATGAGCAGTTCTTC.

The chain has TRBV25-1 and TRBJ1-6, with TRBD1 identical over 9 bases. The CDR3 extends over 17 amino acids. The V gene end was trimmed by 3 bases and the J gene end by 9 bases; junction bases not matched to a gene: 12. From germline, CDR1 is MGHDK and CDR2 SYGVNS. For the CDR3, the DNA is TGTGCCAGCAGTGACCGCCTCGGACAGGGGATGGCTTCACCCCTCCACTTT. It yields the protein CASSDRLGQGMASPLHF. Drawing the rest from reference TRBV25-1 and TRBJ1-6, the complete variable domain is EADIYQTPRYLVIGTGKKITLECSQTMGHDKMYWYQQDPGMELHLIHYSYGVNSTEKGDLSSESTVSRIRTEHFPLTLESARPSHTSQYLCASSDRLGQGMASPLHFGNGTRLTVT.

The rearrangement links TRBV6-2 or TRBV6-3 to TRBJ1-1; weak D call: TRBD1 (6 bases). This CDR3 is 13 amino acids long. Trimming stripped 6 bases from V and 2 bases from J, with 10 bases between. Germline lookup yields CDR1 MNHEY and CDR2 SVGEGT. DNA of the CDR3: TGTGCCAGCAGCAACAGGGTAAACACTGAAGCTTTCTTT. Translated: CASSNRVNTEAFF.

The chain has TRBV29-1 and TRBJ2-1; D is unresolved. V gave up 6 bases and J gave up 9 bases, with 15 bases separating them. The germline V gene has CDR1 SQVTM and CDR2 ANQGSEA. CDR3 length: 12 residues. CDR3 residues: CSVATDTLEQFF. Written as DNA, the CDR3 is TGCAGCGTCGCCACAGACACGCTTGAGCAGTTCTTC.

The chain couples TRBV11-2 to TRBJ2-1, with 13 bases fitting TRBD2. The CDR3 spans 16 residues. The ends lost 5 bases at V and 9 bases at J; junction bases unmatched: 10. Germline loops: CDR1 SGHAT, CDR2 FQNNGV. DNA of the CDR3: TGTGCCAGCAGCCCCCGGGGGACTAGCGGGAAGAGTGAGCAGTTCTTC. This sequence encodes CASSPRGTSGKSEQFF.

The chain uses TRBV9 and TRBJ2-1; D is possibly TRBD2 (6 bases). There are 15 residues in the CDR3. Germline CDR1 reads SGDLS; CDR2 reads YYNGEE. V lost 1 base to trimming and J lost 7 bases, with 15 bases between them. The CDR3 region is CASSVFGGVKNEQFF. The DNA for the CDR3 is TGTGCCAGCAGCGTATTCGGGGGAGTGAAGAATGAGCAGTTCTTC. Complete variable domain (other parts from reference TRBV9 and TRBJ2-1): DSGVTQTPKHLITATGQRVTLRCSPRSGDLSVYWYQQSLDQGLQFLIQYYNGEERAKGNILERFSAQQFPDLHSELNLSSLELGDSALYFCASSVFGGVKNEQFFGPGTRLTVL.

This sequence joins TRBV6-6 and TRBJ2-1, with TRBD2 matching 8 bases. V dropped 2 bases and J dropped 7; count of bases not matched to a gene: 7. Germline CDR1 is MNHNY and CDR2 is SVGAGI (reference sequence). The CDR3 loop spans 15 amino acids. CDR3 protein: CASSYRAGVANEQFF. CDR3 DNA: TGTGCCAGCAGTTACAGAGCGGGAGTAGCGAATGAGCAGTTCTTC.

The V and J genes are TRBV18 and TRBJ2-7; 7 bases map to TRBD2. V lost 2 bases to trimming and J lost 0 bases; unmatched junction nucleotides: 4. CDR1 is KGHSH and CDR2 is LQKENI in the germline V gene. The CDR3 is 15 amino acids. The CDR3 spells CASSPSSGGSYEQYF. DNA of the CDR3: TGTGCCAGCTCACCAAGCTCGGGAGGCTCCTACGAGCAGTACTTC. The entire variable domain, with the rest obtained from reference TRBV18 and TRBJ2-7, is as follows: NAGVMQNPRHLVRRRGQEARLRCSPMKGHSHVYWYRQLPEEGLKFMVYLQKENIIDESGMPKERFSAEFPKEGPSILRIQQVVRGDSAAYFCASSPSSGGSYEQYFGPGTRLTVT.

To note about this clonotype: This may arise from a read error, as a much more abundant clone is one base away. The rearrangement joins TRBV4-2 to TRBJ1-1; D gene unclear. The CDR3 is 15 amino acids. Germline V lookup: CDR1 LGHNA, CDR2 YNFKEQ. CDR3 protein: CASSQDGIRNAEAFF. The CDR3 DNA reads as TGTGCCAGCAGCCAAGATGGAATCCGGAACGCTGAAGCTTTCTTT.

The rearrangement uses TRBV30 and TRBJ1-6, with a possible D match to TRBD1 (5 bases). V was clipped by 0 bases and J by 10 bases, with 13 bases between them. The germline CDR1 and CDR2 sequences are GTSNPN and SVGIG (reference sequence). This CDR3 comprises 14 residues. CDR3 residues: CAWSVTGGRSPLHF. The CDR3 DNA reads as TGTGCCTGGAGTGTAACAGGTGGTAGGTCACCCCTCCACTTT.

This clonotype was seen a handful of times. The chain has TRBV11-2 and TRBJ2-7; no clear D. The CDR3 has 14 residues. Trimming removed 7 bases from V and 8 bases from J, with 21 bases in between. The germline V gene encodes CDR1 SGHAT and CDR2 FQNNGV. CDR3 in amino acids: CASTDADLWVKQYF. Here the CDR3 DNA reads TGTGCCAGCACCGACGCAGACCTATGGGTGAAGCAGTACTTC.

This chain links TRBV11-1 with TRBJ2-1; D not resolved. The CDR3 covers 15 residues. Trimming shortened V by 5 bases and J by 3 bases, and 14 bases separated the two germline ends. The germline V gene has CDR1 SGHAT and CDR2 FQDESV (reference sequence). CDR3 DNA sequence: TGTGCCAGCAGCCAAGACCGACCCAGCTACAATGAGCAGTTCTTC. This gives the protein CASSQDRPSYNEQFF.

This clonotype appeared a few times. The chain carries TRBV15 and TRBJ2-3; the D gene is possibly TRBD2 (7 bases). The CDR3 is 16 residues long. The V end lost 3 bases, the J end lost 4 bases, and 17 bases lay between the germline ends. Germline CDR1 LNHNV, CDR2 YYDKDF (reference sequence). In DNA, the CDR3 is TGTGCCACCAGCAGCCCTTCAAGGGGGGGATCAGATACGCAGTATTTT. The encoded protein is CATSSPSRGGSDTQYF.

The chain carries TRBV7-2 and TRBJ1-2, with TRBD1 as a possible D gene (6 bases). V lost 0 bases, J lost 7 bases, and 12 bases lay in between. Germline CDR1 reads SGHTA; CDR2 reads FQGNSA. The CDR3 length is 14 residues. The CDR3 loop reads CASSLASGGGGYTF. DNA for the CDR3: TGTGCCAGCAGCTTAGCCTCCGGAGGGGGTGGCTACACCTTC.

This clonotype was counted only a few times. The CDR3, as DNA: TGTGCCAGCAGCTTGGCGGTACATTCGGAGACCCAGTACTTC. Its translation is CASSLAVHSETQYF. The J gene is TRBJ2-5, the V gene TRBV5-6, with no clear D. Trimming shortened V by 0 bases and J by 5 bases, and 11 bases separated the two germline ends. Per germline, CDR1 SGHDT and CDR2 YYEEEE. This CDR3 has 14 amino acids.